Below are 25 T cell receptor beta chains sequenced from a single sample in a study of tumor and adjacent non-tumor tissue in lung cancer. RNA was extracted from bulk tissue without any cell sorting. Distant lung tissue was collected more than 3 cm away from the tumor edge. The library came from three nested PCR rounds adapted from ARM-PCR protocols. TCRdb reanalysed the multiplex PCR reads using MiXCR and keeps one entry per CDR3 protein. The sample has 60,000 to 90,000 distinct CDR3 sequences; 55% to 70% are singletons. Input material: distant non-tumor lung tissue. These receptors were obtained from a woman aged 45-59 years with non-small cell lung cancer.

Points on this clonotype: Given a much more abundant clone one base away, this may be a read error. CDR3 region: CASTRIGETYEQYF. DNA of the CDR3: TGTGCCAGCACCCGGATAGGAGAGACCTACGAGCAGTACTTC. V usage is TRBV6-1 and J usage is TRBJ2-7; no definite D call. Germline V gene sequence: CDR1 MNHNS, CDR2 SASEGT. The CDR3 is 14 residues long. Between the trimmed V and J ends, which lost 7 bases and 2 bases, there was a span of 15 bases.

This clonotype was recorded a few times. Just one base apart from a much larger clone, this may be a read error. The CDR3 DNA reads TGCAGTGCTCGGATAGGGGTAAGCAATCAGCCCCAGCATTTT. Residues: CSARIGVSNQPQHF. V and J are TRBV20-1 and TRBJ1-5; D is perhaps TRBD1 (5 bases). Trimming cost V 5 bases and J 1 base, with 12 bases left between them. The germline V gene has CDR1 DFQATT and CDR2 SNEGSKA (reference sequence). The CDR3 length is 14 residues.

This clonotype has a handful of counts. The V gene is TRBV7-8, the J gene TRBJ2-7; 11 nucleotides line up with TRBD2. The length of the CDR3 is 15 residues. Unmatched junction bases numbered 10, after V lost 8 bases and J lost 4 bases. Germline V gene sequence: CDR1 SGHVS, CDR2 FQNEAQ. The CDR3 DNA sequence: TGTGCCAGCCAAACGGGAACTAGCGGGAGTTACGAGCAGTACTTC. Its protein is CASQTGTSGSYEQYF.

In this sample, this clonotype turned up once. Lacking the conserved final phenylalanine or tryptophan, this CDR3 likely reflects a read error. V and J are TRBV20-1 and TRBJ2-1; 8 bases agree with TRBD2. Germline V gene lookup returns CDR1 DFQATT and CDR2 SNEGSKA (reference sequence). This CDR3 has 14 residues. V shed 3 bases, J shed 9 bases, and the junction held 10 bases outside the gene matches. CDR3 in amino acids: CSASPAGDWGEQFS. The CDR3 nucleotides read TGCAGTGCTAGTCCAGCGGGAGACTGGGGTGAGCAGTTCTCC.

In its sample, this clonotype was seen many times. This chain links TRBV20-1 with TRBJ2-5, with D possibly being TRBD1 or TRBD2 (5 bases each). There are 15 residues in the CDR3. The germline V and J ends were trimmed by 4 bases and 2 bases, with 17 bases remaining between them. CDR1 and CDR2 from the germline V gene are DFQATT and SNEGSKA (reference sequence). The CDR3 DNA follows: TGCAGTGCTAACCCCCCGGGACCCCGTCAAGAGACCCAGTACTTC. This codes for CSANPPGPRQETQYF.

The chain joins TRBV28 to TRBJ2-5; 8 positions match TRBD2. The length of the CDR3 is 13 residues. The junction had 5 bases not matched to a gene; V was cut back by 6 bases and J by 5 bases. CDR1 is MDHEN and CDR2 is SYDVKM in the germline V gene. CDR3 nucleotides: TGTGCCAGCAGATTTAGCGGGACGGAGACCCAGTACTTC. Protein product: CASRFSGTETQYF.

Regarding this clonotype: A junction end diverges from the germline sequence, so it may reflect a read error. The chain combines TRBV7-8 with TRBJ1-3, with D uncertain. The CDR3 has 14 residues. CDR1 is SGHVS and CDR2 is FQNEAQ in the germline V gene. CDR3 nucleotides: TGTGTCAGCAGCCCCTACTCCTCTGGAAACACCACATATTTT. This sequence encodes CVSSPYSSGNTTYF.

A remark on this clonotype: Sequence at one end of the junction differs from germline and may be a read error. The chain links TRBV11-2 to TRBJ1-4; D unclear. Per germline, CDR1 SGHAT and CDR2 FQNNGV. The CDR3 length is 16 residues. The CDR3 region has the DNA TGTGGCAGCAGCTTAAGTCCCAGTACTCCTAATGAAACACTGTTTTTT. Residues: CGSSLSPSTPNETLFF.

As regards this clonotype: This may be a read error, as it is one base from a much larger clone. This chain joins TRBV5-4 and TRBJ1-1; D gene unclear. The CDR3 runs to 15 residues. Germline CDR1 SGHNT, CDR2 YYREEE (reference sequence). The CDR3, as DNA: TGTGTCAGCAGCCCCTTAGGACGGCGAGGTACTGAAGCTTTCTTT. This gives the protein CVSSPLGRRGTEAFF.

For this clonotype: This sequence may be a read error, since a much larger clone differs from it by one base. J is TRBJ2-1 and V is TRBV24-1; D is perhaps TRBD1 or TRBD2 (6 bases each). This CDR3 is built from 16 residues. CDR1 KGHDR and CDR2 SFDVKD come from the germline V gene. The CDR3 sequence: CATCDSRGGQGNEQFF. The CDR3, as DNA: TGTGCCACCTGTGATTCCCGTGGGGGGCAAGGCAATGAGCAGTTCTTC.

In regard to this clonotype: The junction differs from germline at one of its ends, possibly a read error. This CDR3 reads CNAREDPGLETGELFF. CDR3 coding DNA: TGCAATGCTAGGGAAGATCCGGGACTAGAAACCGGGGAGCTGTTTTTT. This chain uses TRBV20-1 with TRBJ2-2; 8 nucleotides match TRBD2. CDR3 length: 16 amino acids. Per germline, CDR1 DFQATT and CDR2 SNEGSKA (reference sequence).

The gene calls are TRBV11-1 and TRBJ2-3; 8 bases align to TRBD1. The CDR3 spans 17 residues. V was pared by 4 bases and J by 2 bases, with 11 bases of the junction left unmatched. Germline assignment: CDR1 SGHAT and CDR2 FQDESV (reference sequence). The CDR3 is CASSSNKGQAYTDTQYF. As DNA, the CDR3 is TGTGCCAGCAGCTCTAACAAGGGACAGGCATACACAGATACGCAGTATTTT. The complete variable domain, with remaining parts taken from reference TRBV11-1 and TRBJ2-3, reads EAEVAQSPRYKITEKSQAVAFWCDPISGHATLYWYRQILGQGPELLVQFQDESVVDDSQLPKDRFSAERLKGVDSTLKIQPAELGDSAMYLCASSSNKGQAYTDTQYFGPGTRLTVL.

This chain joins TRBV11-2 and TRBJ2-1, with 11 bases lining up with TRBD2. This CDR3 is 15 amino acids long. CDR1 is SGHAT, CDR2 FQNNGV, per germline. Here the CDR3 DNA reads TGTCCCATCAGCACAGCCGGGACTAGCGGCAATGAGCAGTTCTTC. Translated, it gives CPISTAGTSGNEQFF. Combining the CDR3 with reference TRBV11-2 and TRBJ2-1 gives the whole variable domain EAGVAQSPRYKIIEKRQSVAFWCNPISGHATLYWYQQILGQGPKLLIQFQNNGVVDDSQLPKDRFSAERLKGVDSTLKIQPAKLEDSAVYLCPISTAGTSGNEQFFGPGTRLTVL.

The V and J genes are TRBV19 and TRBJ2-1; D might be TRBD2 (6 bases). CDR1 is LNHDA, CDR2 SQIVND, per germline (reference sequence). This CDR3 comprises 12 residues. Trimming shortened V by 10 bases and J by 6 bases, and 13 bases separated the two germline ends. The CDR3 DNA reads as TGTGCCACCGGACTAACCTTCAATGAGCAGTTCTTC. Translation: CATGLTFNEQFF.

The CDR3 region is CANNSRGTDTQYF. The CDR3 DNA is TGTGCCAACAACAGCAGGGGTACAGATACGCAGTATTTT. This rearrangement joins TRBV11-3 to TRBJ2-3; perhaps TRBD1 as D (6 bases). Trimming stripped 10 bases from V and 3 bases from J, with 14 bases between. There are 13 residues in the CDR3. The germline V gene encodes CDR1 SGHNT and CDR2 YENEEA.

About this clonotype: The junction and the germline gene differ at one end; a read error may be behind it. The genes are TRBV5-4 and TRBJ1-2, with 7 bases matching TRBD1. Germline V gene sequence: CDR1 SGHNT, CDR2 YYREEE (reference sequence). The CDR3 totals 13 residues. The CDR3 here is CTSSVDRIDGYTF. The CDR3 DNA sequence: TGTACCAGCAGCGTGGACAGGATCGACGGCTACACCTTC.

This clonotype was observed at least ten times. The CDR3: CSATDRGLGLAGVGEQYF. Written as DNA, the CDR3 is TGCAGTGCTACCGACAGGGGGCTTGGACTAGCGGGGGTGGGGGAGCAGTACTTC. The chain combines TRBV20-1 with TRBJ2-7, with 13 bases identical to TRBD2. The germline V gene encodes CDR1 DFQATT and CDR2 SNEGSKA (reference sequence). The CDR3 sequence is 18 residues long. J was trimmed by 7 bases and V by 4 bases; bases with no gene match: 19.

With respect to this clonotype: One end of the junction is discordant with germline, which a read error may explain. The rearrangement uses TRBV5-4 and TRBJ1-1; D gene unclear. The CDR3 runs 11 residues. From germline, CDR1 is SGHNT and CDR2 YYREEE (reference sequence). The DNA of the CDR3 is TGTGCCAGCAGGGGCGGGATTGAAGCATTCTTT. Amino acids: CASRGGIEAFF.

As concerns this clonotype: The junction shows a germline mismatch at one end, possibly a read error. The chain couples TRBV28 to TRBJ2-3; the D is unclear. There are 11 residues in the CDR3. Germline V lookup: CDR1 MDHEN, CDR2 SYDVKM. CDR3 sequence reads: CTSSLLDTQYF. DNA for the CDR3: TGTACCAGCAGTTTATTAGATACGCAGTATTTT.

Notes on this clonotype: With a much larger clone just one base away, this may be a read error. The CDR3 does not close with the conserved phenylalanine or tryptophan, likely indicating a read error. CDR3 nucleotides: TGTGCCACGGCTGAGGGGATTGGTCAGCCCCAGCATTGT. This encodes CATAEGIGQPQHC. The V and J genes are TRBV10-3 and TRBJ1-5; TRBD1 is a possible D gene (5 bases). This CDR3 spans 13 amino acids. Deletions cut 10 bases from V and 6 bases from J, with 16 bases between. Germline-derived CDR1 and CDR2 are ENHRY and SYGVKD.

In this sample, this clonotype turned up many times. This chain connects TRBV20-1 to TRBJ2-6, with D possibly being TRBD2 (7 bases). Germline V gene data show CDR1 as DFQATT and CDR2 as SNEGSKA (reference sequence). The CDR3 is 17 amino acids. V shed 2 bases and J shed 1 base, with 15 bases lying between them. DNA of the CDR3: TGCAGTGCTAGAATTAGGGGGGGGGAGTCTGGGGCCAACGTCCTGACTTTC. Residues: CSARIRGGESGANVLTF.

This clonotype was seen repeatedly, ten times or more. J is TRBJ1-4 and V is TRBV14; D gene ambiguous. This CDR3 has 11 amino acids. Trimming removed 5 bases from V and 5 bases from J, with 3 bases in between. CDR1 and CDR2 (germline): SGHDN, FVKESK. CDR3 DNA sequence: TGTGCCAGCAGCACAAATGAAAAACTGTTTTTT. This sequence encodes CASSTNEKLFF.

This clonotype was recorded many times. The V gene is TRBV10-3, the J gene TRBJ2-7, with a possible D match to TRBD2 (7 bases). CDR1 is ENHRY, CDR2 SYGVKD, per germline. Trimming removed 6 bases at V and 2 bases at J, with 17 bases between. The CDR3 totals 15 residues. The CDR3 coding sequence is TGTGCCATCAGCCTGGGGGCTAGCGGTACCTACGAGCAGTACTTC. This sequence encodes CAISLGASGTYEQYF.

As to this clonotype: A much larger clone is a single base away; this may be a read error. The chain couples TRBV6-6 to TRBJ2-7; TRBD2 is a possible D gene (5 bases). V was pared by 6 bases and J by 5 bases, with 11 bases between. Looked up from germline, CDR1 is MNHNY and CDR2 is SVGAGI (reference sequence). CDR3 length equals 12 residues. CDR3 bases: TGTGCCAGCAGCCCCGGGGTGCACGAGCAGTACTTC. Its translation: CASSPGVHEQYF.

With regard to this clonotype: The junction does not match germline at one end; this may be a read error. The chain combines TRBV11-2 with TRBJ1-4; D not resolved. Germline CDR1 and CDR2: SGHAT and FQNNGV. The CDR3 sequence is 13 residues long. For the CDR3, the DNA is TGTGCCAGTAGCTTAGGTCTATGGGGATCTCTGTATTTT. Its translation is CASSLGLWGSLYF.